Sequencing of this T cell receptor beta chain was carried out in a study of blood T cells in healthy people across ages. Together with a sample-barcoded 5' primer, a J-beta primer mix was included in a second PCR lasting about 6 to 11 cycles. MiXCR, run by TCRdb on the 5' RACE reads, gives a single entry per CDR3 protein. The repertoire holds more than 1.4 million distinct CDR3 sequences, 42% seen once, with 7% to 9% in the top ten. This CDR3 has 17 residues. The sequencing input was blood. The genes are TRBV21-1 and TRBJ2-5; the tabulated D call, TRBD1, remains unverified against the DNA. TRBV21-1 corresponds to a pseudogene. The source of this sequence is a young woman in good health. The CDR3: CASSKRAGCRPNNEQYF. The CDR3 DNA sequence: TGTGCCAGCAGCAAACGAGCCGGGTGCCGTCCGAACAATGAGCAGTACTTC.